This TCR beta chain appears in the sequencing data of a study of shared T cell receptors in the human thymus. This CDR3 region has 18 residues. Trimming removed 5 bases from V and 0 bases from J, with 18 bases in between. Germline lookup yields CDR1 SGDLS and CDR2 YYNGEE. TCRdb's table, derived via immunoSEQ multiplex PCR, lists solely in-frame clones and lacks some. The table has more than 550,000 clones, 70% to 90% seen once. The same sample was also used in a study of human thymus T cells. In that study: The study used thymus tissue resected during corrective heart surgery. An apparent bias in V and J gene usage was seen in thymic and blood repertoires. There were highly overlapping thymic repertoires among unrelated individuals, as related research reported.

The clonotype was recovered from a boy in the first two years of life with a congenital heart defect. V and J are TRBV9 and TRBJ2-6, with D maybe TRBD1 (5 bases). The sequenced sample was thymocytes. The CDR3 reads CASSQPKTAFSGANVLTF. DNA for the CDR3: TGTGCCAGCAGTCAGCCTAAGACAGCATTCTCTGGGGCCAACGTCCTGACTTTC.